This T cell receptor beta chain appears in the sequencing data of a study of control samples from healthy donors and cancer patients. V lost 4 bases and J 7 bases, leaving 14 bases between the germline ends. CDR1 is SNHLY, CDR2 FYNNEI, per germline. The CDR3 consists of 14 residues. TCRdb's table, derived via immunoSEQ multiplex PCR, lists solely in-frame clones and lacks some. The sample consists of about 78,000 clones, roughly nine tenths of them appearing once. The origin of this receptor is a woman aged 60-75 years in good health. The V call is TRBV2, the J call TRBJ1-5; TRBD1 is a possible D gene (5 bases). Sequencing used blood. CDR3 coding DNA: TGTGCCAGCAGTGTAGGGGCCCGATACCAGCCCCAGCATTTT. Amino acid sequence: CASSVGARYQPQHF.